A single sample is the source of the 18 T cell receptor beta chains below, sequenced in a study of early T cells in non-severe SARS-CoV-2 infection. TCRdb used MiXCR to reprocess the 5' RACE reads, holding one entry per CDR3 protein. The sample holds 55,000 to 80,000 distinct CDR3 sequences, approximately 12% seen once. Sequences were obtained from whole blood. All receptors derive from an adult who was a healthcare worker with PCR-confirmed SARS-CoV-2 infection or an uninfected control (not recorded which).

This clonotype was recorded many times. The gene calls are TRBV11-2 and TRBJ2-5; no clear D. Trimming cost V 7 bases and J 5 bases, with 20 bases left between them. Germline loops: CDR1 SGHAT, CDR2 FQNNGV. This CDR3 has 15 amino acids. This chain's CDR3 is CASTPALVGPETQYF. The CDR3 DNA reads TGTGCCAGCACCCCAGCCCTCGTAGGTCCGGAGACCCAGTACTTC.

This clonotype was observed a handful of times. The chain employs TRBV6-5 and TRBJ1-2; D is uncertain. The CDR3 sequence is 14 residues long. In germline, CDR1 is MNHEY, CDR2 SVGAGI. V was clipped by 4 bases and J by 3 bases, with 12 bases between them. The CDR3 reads CASSSQLEDYGYTF. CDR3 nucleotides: TGTGCCAGCAGTTCCCAGCTTGAGGACTATGGCTACACCTTC.

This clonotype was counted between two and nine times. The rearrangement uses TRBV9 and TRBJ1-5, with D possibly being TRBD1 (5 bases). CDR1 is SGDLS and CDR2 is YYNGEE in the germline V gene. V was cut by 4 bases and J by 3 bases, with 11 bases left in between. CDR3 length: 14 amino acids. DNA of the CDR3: TGTGCCAGCAGCAGCTTTGGGGCCAATCAGCCCCAGCATTTT. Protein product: CASSSFGANQPQHF.

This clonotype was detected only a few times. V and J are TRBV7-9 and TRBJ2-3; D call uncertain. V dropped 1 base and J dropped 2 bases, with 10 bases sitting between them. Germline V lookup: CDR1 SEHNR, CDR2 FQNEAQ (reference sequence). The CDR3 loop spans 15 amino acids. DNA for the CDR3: TGTGCCAGCAGCTTAGGGTTACCCTCCACAGATACGCAGTATTTT. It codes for CASSLGLPSTDTQYF.

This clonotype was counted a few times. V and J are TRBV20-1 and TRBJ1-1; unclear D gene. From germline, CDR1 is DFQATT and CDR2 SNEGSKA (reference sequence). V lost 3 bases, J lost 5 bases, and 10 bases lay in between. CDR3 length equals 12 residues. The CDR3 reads CSAREGETEAFF. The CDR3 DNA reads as TGCAGTGCTAGGGAGGGCGAGACTGAAGCTTTCTTT.

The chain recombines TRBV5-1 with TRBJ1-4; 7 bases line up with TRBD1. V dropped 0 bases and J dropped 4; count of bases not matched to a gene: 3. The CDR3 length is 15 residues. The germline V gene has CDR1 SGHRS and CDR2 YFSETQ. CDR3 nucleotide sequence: TGCGCCAGCAGCTTGGCTGGGACAGATAATGAAAAACTGTTTTTT. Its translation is CASSLAGTDNEKLFF.

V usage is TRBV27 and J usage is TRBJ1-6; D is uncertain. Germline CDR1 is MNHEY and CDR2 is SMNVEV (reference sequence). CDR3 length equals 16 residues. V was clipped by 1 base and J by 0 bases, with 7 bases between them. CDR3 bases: TGTGCCAGCAGTTTATTCTCAGGCTCCTATAATTCACCCCTCCACTTT. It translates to CASSLFSGSYNSPLHF.

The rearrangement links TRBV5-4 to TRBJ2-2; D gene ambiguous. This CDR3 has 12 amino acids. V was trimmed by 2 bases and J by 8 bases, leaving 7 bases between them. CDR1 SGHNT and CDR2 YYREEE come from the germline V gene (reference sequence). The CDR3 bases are TGTGCCAGCAGCTTCGTCCAGGGGGAGCTGTTTTTT. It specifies CASSFVQGELFF.

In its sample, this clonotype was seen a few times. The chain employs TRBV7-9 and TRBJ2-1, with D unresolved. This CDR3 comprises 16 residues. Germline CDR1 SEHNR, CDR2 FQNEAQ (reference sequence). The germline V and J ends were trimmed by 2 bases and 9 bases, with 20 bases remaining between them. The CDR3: CASSLRFGLGFSEQFF. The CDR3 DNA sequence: TGTGCCAGCAGCTTACGGTTCGGGTTAGGGTTTAGTGAGCAGTTCTTC.

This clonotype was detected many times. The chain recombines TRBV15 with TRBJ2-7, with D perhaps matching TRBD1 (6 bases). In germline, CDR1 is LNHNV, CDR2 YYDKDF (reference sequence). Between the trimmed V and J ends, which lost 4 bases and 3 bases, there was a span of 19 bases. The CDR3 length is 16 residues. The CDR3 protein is CATSKLDSGAHYEQYF. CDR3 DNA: TGTGCCACCAGCAAGTTAGATTCAGGGGCCCACTACGAGCAGTACTTC.

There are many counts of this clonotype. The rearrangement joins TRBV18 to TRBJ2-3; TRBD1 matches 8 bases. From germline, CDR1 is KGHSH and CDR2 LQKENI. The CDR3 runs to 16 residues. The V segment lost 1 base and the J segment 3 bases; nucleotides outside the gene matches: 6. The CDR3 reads CASSPRQGAKTDTQYF. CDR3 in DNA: TGTGCCAGCTCACCACGGCAGGGGGCGAAGACAGATACGCAGTATTTT.

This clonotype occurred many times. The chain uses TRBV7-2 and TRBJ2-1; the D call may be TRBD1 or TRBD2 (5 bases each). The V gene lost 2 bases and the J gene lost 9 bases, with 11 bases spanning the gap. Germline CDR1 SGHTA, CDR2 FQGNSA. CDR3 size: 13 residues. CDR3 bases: TGTGCCAGCAGCTTAAGGGCTGGGGGTGAGCAGTTCTTC. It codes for CASSLRAGGEQFF.

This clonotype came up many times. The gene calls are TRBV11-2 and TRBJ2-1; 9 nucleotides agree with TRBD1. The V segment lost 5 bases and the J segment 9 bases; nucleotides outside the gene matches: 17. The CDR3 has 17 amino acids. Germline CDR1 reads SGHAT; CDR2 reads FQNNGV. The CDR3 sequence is CASSPPRMGTGFGEQFF. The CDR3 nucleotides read TGTGCCAGCAGCCCGCCCAGGATGGGGACAGGGTTCGGTGAGCAGTTCTTC.

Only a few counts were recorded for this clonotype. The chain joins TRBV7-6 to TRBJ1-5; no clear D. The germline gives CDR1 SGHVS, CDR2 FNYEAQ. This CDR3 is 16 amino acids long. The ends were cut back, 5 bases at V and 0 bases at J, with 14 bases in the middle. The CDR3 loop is CASSLLGTDSNQPQHF. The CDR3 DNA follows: TGTGCCAGCAGCCTCCTGGGAACCGATAGCAATCAGCCCCAGCATTTT.

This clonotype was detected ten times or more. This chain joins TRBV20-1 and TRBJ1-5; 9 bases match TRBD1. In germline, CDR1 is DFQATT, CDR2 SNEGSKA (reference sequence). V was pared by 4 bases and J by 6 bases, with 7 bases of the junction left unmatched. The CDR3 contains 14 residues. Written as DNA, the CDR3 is TGCAGTGCTACCGGGACAGGGCTTGGTCAGCCCCAGCATTTT. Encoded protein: CSATGTGLGQPQHF.

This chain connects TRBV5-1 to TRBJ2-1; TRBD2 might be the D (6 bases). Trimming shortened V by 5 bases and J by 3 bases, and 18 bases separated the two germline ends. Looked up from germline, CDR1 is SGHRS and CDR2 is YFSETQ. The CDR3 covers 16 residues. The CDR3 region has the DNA TGCGCCAGCAGTCCTCAGGAGGGCCTATACTACAATGAGCAGTTCTTC. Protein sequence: CASSPQEGLYYNEQFF.

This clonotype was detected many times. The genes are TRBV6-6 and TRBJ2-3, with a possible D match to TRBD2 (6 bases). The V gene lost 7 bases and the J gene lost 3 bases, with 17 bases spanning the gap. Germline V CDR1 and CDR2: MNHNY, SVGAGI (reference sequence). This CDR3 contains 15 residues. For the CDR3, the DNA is TGTGCCAGCATCCGGCGGGATTTCGGAACAGATACGCAGTATTTT. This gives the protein CASIRRDFGTDTQYF.

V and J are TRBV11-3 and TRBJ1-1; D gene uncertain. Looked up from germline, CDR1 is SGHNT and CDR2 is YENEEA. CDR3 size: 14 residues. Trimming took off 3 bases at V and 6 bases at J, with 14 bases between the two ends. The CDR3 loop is CASSFLVGSAEAFF. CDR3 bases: TGTGCCAGCAGCTTTTTGGTAGGTTCGGCTGAAGCTTTCTTT.